Presented here are 17 T cell receptor beta chains from one specimen sequenced in a study of blood T cell repertoires in COVID-19. Clones were read by immunoSEQ multiplex PCR, and TCRdb kept only the in-frame ones, dropping some. The repertoire holds about 200,000 clones, with about 82% as singletons. The sequenced sample was PBMCs or T cells enriched from blood (not recorded which). All receptors derive from a man aged 35 to 55 with acute COVID-19.

In nucleotides, the CDR3 is TGTGCCAGCAGCTTGGAAGGGACTTCTGGCACTGAAGCTTTCTTT. It encodes CASSLEGTSGTEAFF. This sequence joins TRBV7-9 and TRBJ1-1; D perhaps matches TRBD1 (5 bases). V shed 3 bases and J shed 4 bases, with 15 bases lying between them. The CDR3 loop spans 15 amino acids. The germline gives CDR1 SEHNR, CDR2 FQNEAQ (reference sequence). The full variable domain, completed using reference TRBV7-9 and TRBJ1-1, is DTGVSQNPRHKITKRGQNVTFRCDPISEHNRLYWYRQTLGQGPEFLTYFQNEAQLEKSRLLSDRFSAERPKGSFSTLEIQRTEQGDSAMYLCASSLEGTSGTEAFFGQGTRLTVV.

This rearrangement joins TRBV23-1 to TRBJ2-7, with 7 bases fitting TRBD1. TRBV23-1 qualifies as an ORF whose function is uncertain. CDR3 size: 12 residues. Trimming cost V 10 bases and J 3 bases; bases outside gene matches: 6. CDR3 protein: CATEGAFYEQYF. CDR3 bases: TGCGCCACTGAGGGGGCGTTCTACGAGCAGTACTTC.

The chain combines TRBV7-9 with TRBJ1-2, with TRBD1 identical over 7 bases. Germline CDR1 and CDR2: SEHNR and FQNEAQ (reference sequence). The CDR3 is made up of 12 amino acids. With 5 bases clipped from V and 7 bases from J, the junction kept 4 bases outside the gene matches. CDR3 sequence reads: CASSKGAIGYTF. CDR3 bases: TGTGCCAGCAGCAAGGGGGCGATTGGCTACACCTTC.

The chain uses TRBV29-1 and TRBJ1-4, with D unclear. This CDR3 is 12 amino acids long. V lost 4 bases and J lost 7, with 10 bases in between. From germline, CDR1 is SQVTM and CDR2 ANQGSEA. In DNA form, the CDR3 reads TGCAGCGTTGGGGCCAGGTCTGAAAAACTGTTTTTT. It is translated as CSVGARSEKLFF.

The chain joins TRBV7-9 to TRBJ2-5; D is uncertain. This CDR3 contains 12 residues. CDR1 is SEHNR and CDR2 is FQNEAQ in the germline V gene (reference sequence). Deletions cut 6 bases from V and 4 bases from J, with 9 bases between. The DNA of the CDR3 is TGTGCCAGCAGTATCAACACAGAGACCCAGTACTTC. Translation gives CASSINTETQYF. Full variable domain (missing parts from reference TRBV7-9 and TRBJ2-5): DTGVSQNPRHKITKRGQNVTFRCDPISEHNRLYWYRQTLGQGPEFLTYFQNEAQLEKSRLLSDRFSAERPKGSFSTLEIQRTEQGDSAMYLCASSINTETQYFGPGTRLLVL.

This chain links TRBV7-9 with TRBJ1-1, with TRBD1 as a possible D gene (5 bases). CDR1 SEHNR and CDR2 FQNEAQ come from the germline V gene (reference sequence). V was pared by 5 bases and J by 11 bases, with 15 bases between. There are 12 residues in the CDR3. This chain's CDR3 is CASSRDFTLAFF. The CDR3 coding sequence is TGTGCCAGCAGCCGGGACTTTACCCTCGCTTTCTTT. Based on the CDR3 plus reference TRBV7-9 and TRBJ1-1, the full variable domain is DTGVSQNPRHKITKRGQNVTFRCDPISEHNRLYWYRQTLGQGPEFLTYFQNEAQLEKSRLLSDRFSAERPKGSFSTLEIQRTEQGDSAMYLCASSRDFTLAFFGQGTRLTVV.

This clone was observed a few times. The final CDR3 position lacks the conserved phenylalanine or tryptophan, pointing to a likely read error. The DNA is omitted, as the CDR3 cannot be located on it reliably, and the CDR3 follows TCRdb's listing. The V and J genes are TRBV27 and TRBJ2-6; TRBD1, the table's D call, was not compared with the DNA. The CDR3 spans 11 amino acids, including both terminal residues. CDR1 and CDR2 from the germline V gene are MNHEY and SMNVEV (reference sequence). The CDR3 loop reads CASGPPGQYLR.

The V call is TRBV19, the J call TRBJ2-1; 14 bases are shared with TRBD2. The trim removed 2 bases at V and 2 bases at J, leaving 2 bases unmatched. The CDR3 covers 17 residues. Germline CDR1 LNHDA, CDR2 SQIVND (reference sequence). CDR3 loop: CASSILTSGRAYNEQFF. CDR3 DNA: TGTGCCAGTAGTATATTGACTAGCGGGAGGGCCTACAATGAGCAGTTCTTC.

V gene TRBV12-3 or TRBV12-4 combines with J gene TRBJ2-1; D may be TRBD2 (5 bases). V lost 2 bases and J lost 10, with 9 bases in between. The CDR3 runs 12 residues. The DNA for the CDR3 is TGTGCCAGCAGTTTATATTTAGCGGAGCAGTTCTTC. Its translation: CASSLYLAEQFF.

Only one count was recorded for this clone. The chain employs TRBV6-5 and TRBJ2-7, with 9 bases identical to TRBD1. Germline V gene data show CDR1 as MNHEY and CDR2 as SVGAGI. This CDR3 spans 15 amino acids. J was trimmed by 1 base and V by 4 bases; bases with no gene match: 5. The CDR3 region is CASSLDRGVSYEQYF. DNA of the CDR3: TGTGCCAGCAGTTTAGACAGGGGGGTTTCCTACGAGCAGTACTTC.

The V gene is TRBV11-2, the J gene TRBJ2-7, with 7 positions matching TRBD1. Germline V CDR1 and CDR2: SGHAT, FQNNGV. With 5 bases clipped from V and 5 bases from J, the junction kept 15 bases outside the gene matches. This CDR3 is built from 16 residues. In DNA, the CDR3 is TGTGCCAGCAGCCTCGAGGGGGCCGTCACGAGTCACGAGCAGTACTTC. Translation gives CASSLEGAVTSHEQYF.

This clone showed up just a few times. The chain joins TRBV6-2 or TRBV6-3 to TRBJ2-7; 9 bases fit TRBD2. This CDR3 has 13 residues. CDR1 MNHEY and CDR2 SVGEGT come from the germline V gene. V was pared by 5 bases and J by 9 bases, with 8 bases of the junction left unmatched. Written as DNA, the CDR3 is TGTGCCAGCAGTCCCGGACTAGCGTTAAGGCAGTACTTC. Protein: CASSPGLALRQYF.

This sequence joins TRBV2 and TRBJ2-7; 13 bases match TRBD2. Trimming cost V 5 bases and J 0 bases; bases outside gene matches: 4. The CDR3 has 16 residues. The germline V gene encodes CDR1 SNHLY and CDR2 FYNNEI. The CDR3 is CASSPRTSGSSYEQYF. The CDR3 region has the DNA TGTGCCAGCAGTCCTAGGACTAGCGGGAGCTCCTACGAGCAGTACTTC.

This chain links TRBV27 with TRBJ1-5, with D hard to call. Trimming cost V 3 bases and J 0 bases, with 9 bases left between them. The CDR3 is 15 residues long. CDR1 and CDR2 from the germline V gene are MNHEY and SMNVEV (reference sequence). The CDR3 spells CASSFSPLSNQPQHF. The CDR3, as DNA: TGTGCCAGCAGTTTTAGCCCGCTTAGCAATCAGCCCCAGCATTTT.

This chain uses TRBV3-1 (or the pseudogene TRBV3-2) with TRBJ1-1; TRBD1 is a possible D gene (5 bases). In germline, CDR1 is LGHDT, CDR2 YNNKEL (reference sequence). V was clipped by 4 bases and J by 6 bases, with 9 bases between them. This CDR3 is 12 amino acids long. The CDR3 sequence is CASSRGGAEAFF. The CDR3 DNA is TGTGCCAGCAGCCGGGGGGGGGCTGAAGCTTTCTTT.

Details on this clone: This sample also contains other DNA sequences that code for the same CDR3. The J gene is TRBJ2-2, the V gene TRBV2; 8 nucleotides agree with TRBD1. The V and J ends lost 8 bases and 5 bases, in that order; junction bases with no gene match: 4. The CDR3 spans 13 residues. Germline assignment: CDR1 SNHLY and CDR2 FYNNEI. The CDR3 is CASSGQGTGELFF. For the CDR3, the DNA is TGTGCCAGCTCCGGACAGGGTACCGGGGAGCTGTTTTTT.

V usage is TRBV11-3 and J usage is TRBJ2-2; D might be TRBD2 (6 bases). Trimming removed 5 bases at V and 5 bases at J, with 9 bases between. Germline V gives CDR1 SGHNT, CDR2 YENEEA. This CDR3 is built from 13 residues. CDR3 in amino acids: CASSPGGTGELFF. CDR3 nucleotides: TGTGCCAGCAGCCCAGGAGGGACCGGGGAGCTGTTTTTT.